Presented here are 4 T cell receptor beta chains from one specimen sequenced in a study of shared clonotypes between healthy human individuals. CD45RO-negative, CCR7-positively selected cells formed the naive CD8 fraction, excluding terminally differentiated effector memory CD45RA+ cells. Profiling relied on immunoSEQ multiplex PCR, and the TCRdb table lists in-frame clones only, not all of them. Of 500,000 to 700,000 clones listed, approximately 96% were seen once; the top ten hold 0.095% to 0.14%. The sequenced sample was naive CD8+ T cells sorted from blood. The receptors here all came from a woman in her 30s in good health.

In this sample, this clone turned up a few times. The chain is built from TRBV27 and TRBJ1-2; 9 bases align to TRBD1. The CDR3 is 13 amino acids. Germline lookup yields CDR1 MNHEY and CDR2 SMNVEV (reference sequence). Trimming removed 8 bases from V and 8 bases from J; junction bases left unmatched: 9. CDR3 sequence reads: CASRMGQGMGYTF. The CDR3 coding sequence is TGTGCCAGCCGCATGGGACAGGGAATGGGCTACACCTTC.

This chain links TRBV15 with TRBJ2-1; no reliable D call. The V end lost 0 bases, the J end lost 10 bases, and 10 bases lay between the germline ends. The length of the CDR3 is 13 residues. Per germline, CDR1 LNHNV and CDR2 YYDKDF (reference sequence). CDR3 nucleotides: TGTGCCACCAGCAGAGATCGGGCCGGCGAGCAGTTCTTC. Protein sequence: CATSRDRAGEQFF.

This clone was seen only once. Other DNA sequences in the same sample also yield this CDR3. The rearrangement uses TRBV28 and TRBJ2-1; D remains unclear. This CDR3 contains 12 residues. The germline CDR1 and CDR2 sequences are MDHEN and SYDVKM. V lost 3 bases and J lost 5, with 5 bases in between. The CDR3 DNA reads TGTGCCAGCAGTTTCACAAACAATGAGCAGTTCTTC. Translation gives CASSFTNNEQFF.

The chain joins TRBV15 to TRBJ1-2, with TRBD1 matching over 8 bases. The CDR3 runs 14 residues. J lost 0 bases, V lost 3 bases, and 0 bases had no gene match. Germline CDR1 reads LNHNV; CDR2 reads YYDKDF (reference sequence). As DNA, the CDR3 is TGTGCCACCAGCAGGGACAGGGCTAACTATGGCTACACCTTC. Residues: CATSRDRANYGYTF.